The clone carrying this T cell receptor (beta chain) was observed once. Its antigen is as yet unknown. The length of the CDR3 is 15 residues. The V gene end was trimmed by 6 bases and the J gene end by 2 bases; junction bases not matched to a gene: 7. The germline CDR1 and CDR2 sequences are SQVTM and ANQGSEA. TCRdb's table, derived via immunoSEQ multiplex PCR, lists solely in-frame clones and lacks some. This table holds more than 2,000,000 clones, 85% to 95% found once. This specimen belongs to a study of shared clonotypes between healthy human individuals. In the study overall: Three plates each covered CD4 naive and memory; CD8 naive two, CD8 memory one. Study findings and constraints: Non-shared clonotypes showed lower generation probabilities than clonotypes common to all four donors.

Sequenced input: naive CD4+ T cells from PBMCs. Subset noted: CD45RA+ positively selected. The gene calls are TRBV29-1 and TRBJ2-3; the match to TRBD2 covers 11 bases. This TCR came from a man younger than 35 in good health. Some clones in this sample may be carry-over from other donors' samples. This CDR3 reads CSVTGLAGPTDTQYF. The CDR3 DNA sequence: TGCAGCGTAACCGGACTAGCGGGCCCCACAGATACGCAGTATTTT.